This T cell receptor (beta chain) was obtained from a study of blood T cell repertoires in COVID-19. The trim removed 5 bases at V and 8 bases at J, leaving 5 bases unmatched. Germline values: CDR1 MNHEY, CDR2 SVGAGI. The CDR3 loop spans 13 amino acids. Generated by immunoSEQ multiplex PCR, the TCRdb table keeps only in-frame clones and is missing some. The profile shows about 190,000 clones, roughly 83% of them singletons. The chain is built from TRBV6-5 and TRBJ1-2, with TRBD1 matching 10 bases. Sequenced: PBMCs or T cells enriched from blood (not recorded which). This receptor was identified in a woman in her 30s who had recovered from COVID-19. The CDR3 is CASSPTGGIGYTF. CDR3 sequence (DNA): TGTGCCAGCAGTCCGACAGGGGGCATCGGCTACACCTTC.